This T cell receptor (beta chain) appears in the sequencing data of a study of T cell repertoires in cytomegalovirus infection (dated by TCRdb to about 2019). Regarding the study in general: Donor HLA type was relevant to the analysis, because carriage of CMV infection together with the matching HLA type was indicated by public TCR beta signatures.

This clonotype has ten or more counts. Its specific antigen is unknown. One base away there is no much larger clone; base qualities are not given. The germline V gene specifies MDHEN as CDR1 and SYDVKM as CDR2. Its CDR3 holds 18 amino acids, cysteine through phenylalanine. Just the 54-base CDR3 DNA is kept, in frame starting at base 1. Trimming takes 1 base off V and 3 bases off J; junction bases not matched to a gene: 12. The reads were generated on an Illumina HiSeq 1500. Through fastp at Q25 and MiXCR, TCRdb rebuilt clones from the public reads, retaining in-frame beta chains. A single entry per CDR3 protein holds the most common genes and DNA from its merged rows. In all, the sample holds some 120,000 distinct CDR3 sequences, and roughly a tenth of those were seen once. Jointly, the top ten make up 31% of the sample. Overall study results and their limits: In the ex vivo response, HLA-C-restricted CMV-specific TCR beta clonotypes were dominant, and in two of eight donors the single most frequent clonotype came from this HLA-C-restricted group. In both this cohort and an independent cohort of approximately 350 donors, the cumulative frequency of public TCR beta family members distinguished carriers of CMV infection plus the relevant HLA type.

This TCR came from a human donor in good health (CMV status not recorded). Some clones in this sample may be carry-over from other donors' samples. What was sequenced was PBMCs, sequenced either directly or after in vitro stimulation (not recorded which). The sequence joins TRBV28 to TRBJ1-1; 9 of the junction bases match TRBD1. The CDR3 is CASSLLVPGQGRDTEAFF. The bases read TGTGCCAGCAGTTTATTGGTCCCGGGACAGGGTCGGGACACTGAAGCTTTCTTT.